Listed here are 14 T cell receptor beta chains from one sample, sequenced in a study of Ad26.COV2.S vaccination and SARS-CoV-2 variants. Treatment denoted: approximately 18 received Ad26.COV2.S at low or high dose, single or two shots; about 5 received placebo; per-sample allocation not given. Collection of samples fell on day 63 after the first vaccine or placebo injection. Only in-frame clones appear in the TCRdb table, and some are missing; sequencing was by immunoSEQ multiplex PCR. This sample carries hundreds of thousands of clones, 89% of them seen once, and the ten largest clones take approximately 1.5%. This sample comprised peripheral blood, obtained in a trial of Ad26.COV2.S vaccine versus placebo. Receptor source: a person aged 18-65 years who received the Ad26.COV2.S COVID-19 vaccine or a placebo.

DNA of the CDR3: TGTGCCAGCAGCCCGACAGGTAGCTCCTACGAGCAGTACTTC. It translates to CASSPTGSSYEQYF. V gene TRBV7-9 combines with J gene TRBJ2-7, with D possibly being TRBD1 (6 bases). This CDR3 spans 14 amino acids. V lost 5 bases and J lost 0, with 11 bases in between. Germline loops: CDR1 SEHNR, CDR2 FQNEAQ (reference sequence).

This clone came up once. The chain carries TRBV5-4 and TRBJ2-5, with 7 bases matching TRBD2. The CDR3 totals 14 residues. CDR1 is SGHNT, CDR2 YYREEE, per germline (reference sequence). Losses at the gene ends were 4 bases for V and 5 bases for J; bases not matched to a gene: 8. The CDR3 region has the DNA TGTGCCAGCAGCACGACTAGCTCCACTGAGACCCAGTACTTC. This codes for CASSTTSSTETQYF.

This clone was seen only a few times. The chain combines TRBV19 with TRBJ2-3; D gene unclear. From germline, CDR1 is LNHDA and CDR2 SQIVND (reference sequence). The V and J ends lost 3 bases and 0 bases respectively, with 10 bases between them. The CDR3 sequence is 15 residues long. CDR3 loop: CASSIDGISTDTQYF. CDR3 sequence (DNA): TGTGCCAGTAGTATCGACGGCATTAGCACAGATACGCAGTATTTT.

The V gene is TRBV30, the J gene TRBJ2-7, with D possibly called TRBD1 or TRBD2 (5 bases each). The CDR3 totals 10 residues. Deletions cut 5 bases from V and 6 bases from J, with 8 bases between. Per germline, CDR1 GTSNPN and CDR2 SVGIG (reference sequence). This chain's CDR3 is CAWWGSEQYF. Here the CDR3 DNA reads TGTGCCTGGTGGGGGTCCGAGCAGTACTTC.

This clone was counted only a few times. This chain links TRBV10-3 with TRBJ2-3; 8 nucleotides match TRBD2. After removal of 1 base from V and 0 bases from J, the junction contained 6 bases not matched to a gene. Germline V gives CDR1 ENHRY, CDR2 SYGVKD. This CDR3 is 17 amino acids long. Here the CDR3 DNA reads TGTGCCATCAGTGAGTATGTACTAGCGGAAAGCACAGATACGCAGTATTTT. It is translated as CAISEYVLAESTDTQYF.

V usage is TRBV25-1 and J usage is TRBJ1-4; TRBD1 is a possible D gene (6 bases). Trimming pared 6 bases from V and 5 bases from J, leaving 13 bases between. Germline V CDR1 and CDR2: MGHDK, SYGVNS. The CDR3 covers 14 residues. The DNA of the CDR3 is TGTGCCAGCAGAGAGACAGGAGTAAATGAAAAACTGTTTTTT. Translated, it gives CASRETGVNEKLFF. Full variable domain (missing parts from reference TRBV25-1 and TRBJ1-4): EADIYQTPRYLVIGTGKKITLECSQTMGHDKMYWYQQDPGMELHLIHYSYGVNSTEKGDLSSESTVSRIRTEHFPLTLESARPSHTSQYLCASRETGVNEKLFFGSGTQLSVL.

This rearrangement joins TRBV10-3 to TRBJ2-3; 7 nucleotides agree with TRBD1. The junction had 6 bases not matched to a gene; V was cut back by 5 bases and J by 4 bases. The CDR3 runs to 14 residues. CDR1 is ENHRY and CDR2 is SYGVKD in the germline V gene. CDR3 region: CAISSQGEADTQYF. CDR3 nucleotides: TGTGCCATCAGTTCTCAGGGGGAAGCAGATACGCAGTATTTT.

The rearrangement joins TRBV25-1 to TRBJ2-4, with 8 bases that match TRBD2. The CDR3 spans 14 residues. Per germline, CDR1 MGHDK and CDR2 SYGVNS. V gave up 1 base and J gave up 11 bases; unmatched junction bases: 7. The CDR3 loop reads CASSELSGREVQYF. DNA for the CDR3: TGTGCCAGCAGTGAATTAAGTGGGCGGGAGGTTCAGTACTTC. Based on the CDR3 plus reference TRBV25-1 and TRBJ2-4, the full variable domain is EADIYQTPRYLVIGTGKKITLECSQTMGHDKMYWYQQDPGMELHLIHYSYGVNSTEKGDLSSESTVSRIRTEHFPLTLESARPSHTSQYLCASSELSGREVQYFGAGTRLSVL.

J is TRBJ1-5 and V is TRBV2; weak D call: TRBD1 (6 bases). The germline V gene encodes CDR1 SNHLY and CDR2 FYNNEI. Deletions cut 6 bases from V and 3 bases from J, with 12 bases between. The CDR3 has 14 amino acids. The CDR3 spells CASSTRGANQPQHF. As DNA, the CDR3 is TGTGCCAGCAGCACCCGGGGGGCCAATCAGCCCCAGCATTTT.

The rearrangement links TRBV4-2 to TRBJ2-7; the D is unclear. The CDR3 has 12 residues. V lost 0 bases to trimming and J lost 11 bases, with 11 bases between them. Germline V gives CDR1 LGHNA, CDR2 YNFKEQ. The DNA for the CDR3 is TGTGCCAGCAGCCAAGAAACGGGTGAGGAGTACTTC. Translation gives CASSQETGEEYF.

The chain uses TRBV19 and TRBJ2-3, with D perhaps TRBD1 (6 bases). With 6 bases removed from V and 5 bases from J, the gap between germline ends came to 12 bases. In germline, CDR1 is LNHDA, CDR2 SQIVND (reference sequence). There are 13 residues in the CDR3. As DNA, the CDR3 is TGTGCCAGTAGAAGACAGGTAGGAGATACGCAGTATTTT. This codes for CASRRQVGDTQYF.

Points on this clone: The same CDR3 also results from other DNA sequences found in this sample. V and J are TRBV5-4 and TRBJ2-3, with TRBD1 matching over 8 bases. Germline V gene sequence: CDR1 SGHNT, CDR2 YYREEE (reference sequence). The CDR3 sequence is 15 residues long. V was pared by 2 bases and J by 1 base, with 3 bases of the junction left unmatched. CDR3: CASSFPGQGTDTQYF. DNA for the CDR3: TGTGCCAGCAGCTTCCCGGGACAGGGCACAGATACGCAGTATTTT.

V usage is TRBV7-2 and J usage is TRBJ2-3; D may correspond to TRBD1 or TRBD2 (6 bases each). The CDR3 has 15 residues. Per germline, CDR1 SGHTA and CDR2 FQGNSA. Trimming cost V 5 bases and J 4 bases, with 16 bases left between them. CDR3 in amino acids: CASSIRRGGADTQYF. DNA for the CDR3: TGTGCCAGCAGCATACGCAGGGGAGGCGCAGATACGCAGTATTTT.

CDR3 sequence: CASSQASGSPGEGGYTF. CDR3 DNA: TGTGCCAGCAGCCAAGCGTCCGGGAGCCCCGGGGAGGGCGGCTACACCTTC. V is TRBV4-2 and J is TRBJ1-2; no definite D call. The V end lost 1 base, the J end lost 8 bases, and 23 bases lay between the germline ends. The V gene's germline CDR1 is LGHNA and CDR2 YNFKEQ. CDR3 length: 17 amino acids.